This T cell receptor beta chain was retrieved from a study of control samples from healthy donors and cancer patients. The method was immunoSEQ multiplex PCR; TCRdb's version includes in-frame clones alone and lacks a portion of them. Here the sample spans about 140,000 clones, about 88% being singletons. The V end was cut by 1 base, the J end by 7 bases, with 9 bases between. The germline V gene encodes CDR1 SGHDT and CDR2 YYEEEE. The CDR3 length is 13 residues. The TCR comes from a woman aged 25 to 39 in good health. The J gene is TRBJ2-1, the V gene TRBV5-6; no definite D call. Input material: blood. Here the CDR3 reads CASSLKVWNEQFF. DNA for the CDR3: TGTGCCAGCAGCTTGAAGGTTTGGAATGAGCAGTTCTTC. Variable domain in full (rest from reference TRBV5-6 and TRBJ2-1): DAGVTQSPTHLIKTRGQQVTLRCSPKSGHDTVSWYQQALGQGPQFIFQYYEEEERQRGNFPDRFSGHQFPNYSSELNVNALLLGDSALYLCASSLKVWNEQFFGPGTRLTVL.